This T cell receptor (beta chain) was found in a study of shared clonotypes between healthy human individuals. Turning to the study itself: Researchers drew samples from two women and a few men aged 18 to 49.

Each of the donors was a healthy adult who was HIV-negative and had not had a recent acute infection or vaccination. Every donor was a Caucasian adult from Nashville, Tennessee. This CDR3 region has 17 residues. V was clipped by 3 bases and J by 4 bases; unmatched bases: 12. Germline CDR1 SGHDN, CDR2 FVKESK. Sequenced by immunoSEQ multiplex PCR; TCRdb stores in-frame clones only, minus some. The data show roughly 1,100,000 clones, with around 75% seen just once and over 1.3% held by the top ten. The chain combines TRBV14 with TRBJ2-5, with 9 bases aligning to TRBD1. This clonotype originated in a man aged 18 to 30 in good health. The sequencing sample was made of memory CD4+ T cells sorted from blood. Subset indicated: CD45RA-negative fraction. CDR3 coding DNA: TGTGCCAGCAGCCATGCGAGATCAACAGGGGGCGCAGAGACCCAGTACTTC. Residues: CASSHARSTGGAETQYF.